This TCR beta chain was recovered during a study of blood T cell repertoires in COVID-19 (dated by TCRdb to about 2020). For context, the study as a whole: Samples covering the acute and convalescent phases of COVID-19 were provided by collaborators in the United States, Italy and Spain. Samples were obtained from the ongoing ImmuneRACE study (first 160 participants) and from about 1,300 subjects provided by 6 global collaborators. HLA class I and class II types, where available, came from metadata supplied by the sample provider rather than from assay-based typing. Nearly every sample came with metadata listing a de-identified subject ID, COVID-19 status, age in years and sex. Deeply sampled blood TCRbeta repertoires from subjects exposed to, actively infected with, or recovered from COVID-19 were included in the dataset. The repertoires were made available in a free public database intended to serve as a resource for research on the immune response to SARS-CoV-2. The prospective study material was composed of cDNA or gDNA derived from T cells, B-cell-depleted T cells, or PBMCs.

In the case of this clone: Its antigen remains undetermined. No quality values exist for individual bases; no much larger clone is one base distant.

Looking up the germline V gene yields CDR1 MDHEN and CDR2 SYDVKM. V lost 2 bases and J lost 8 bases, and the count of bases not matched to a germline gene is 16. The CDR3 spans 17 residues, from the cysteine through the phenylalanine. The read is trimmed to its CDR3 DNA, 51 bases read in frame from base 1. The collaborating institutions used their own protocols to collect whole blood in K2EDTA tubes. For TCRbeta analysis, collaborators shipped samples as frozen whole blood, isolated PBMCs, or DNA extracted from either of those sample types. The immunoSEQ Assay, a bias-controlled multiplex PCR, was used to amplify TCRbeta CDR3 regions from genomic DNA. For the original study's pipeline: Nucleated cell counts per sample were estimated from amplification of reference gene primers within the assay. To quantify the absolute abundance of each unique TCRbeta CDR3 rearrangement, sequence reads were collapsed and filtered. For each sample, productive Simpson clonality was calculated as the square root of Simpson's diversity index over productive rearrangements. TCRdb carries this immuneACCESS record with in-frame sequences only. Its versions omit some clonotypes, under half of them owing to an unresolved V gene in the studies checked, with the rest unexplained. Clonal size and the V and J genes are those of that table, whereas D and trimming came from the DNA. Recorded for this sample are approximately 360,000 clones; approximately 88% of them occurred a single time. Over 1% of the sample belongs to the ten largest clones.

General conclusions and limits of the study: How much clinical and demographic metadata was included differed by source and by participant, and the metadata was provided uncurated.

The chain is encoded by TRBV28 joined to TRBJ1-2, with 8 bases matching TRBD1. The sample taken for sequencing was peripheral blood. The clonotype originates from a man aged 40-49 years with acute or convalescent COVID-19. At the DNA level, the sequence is TGTGCCAGCAGTTTAGAGCCCAAACGGACAGGGATAGTAGGCTACACCTTC. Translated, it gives CASSLEPKRTGIVGYTF.